The following is a TCR beta chain sequence with its context. Its antigen is undetermined. The data are from a study of beta chain features in type 1 diabetes. The wider study: No age, gender or cell yield differences were seen between patients and healthy donors.

Study-level points and caveats: Shortening of TCRB CDR3s, moderate but significant, appeared in all four CD4+ subsets of Type 1 diabetes patients. cDNA sequencing could over-represent cells with high TCR expression.

The CDR3 loop spans 14 amino acids. J gave up 5 bases and V 5 bases, and 6 bases lay outside the gene matches. Germline V gene sequence: CDR1 SGHTA, CDR2 FQGNSA. In total, each donor contributed a single heparinised blood draw that averaged roughly 100 mL. Reverse transcribing all isolated RNA meant expressed TCRB transcripts were sequenced. Only in-frame clones appear in the TCRdb table, and some are missing; sequencing was by immunoSEQ multiplex PCR. In the table there are 330,000 or so clones, 15% to 20% of which are singletons. The V gene is TRBV7-2, the J gene TRBJ2-3, with 8 bases matching TRBD1. Input material: naive CD4+ T cells from blood. This TCR came from a woman aged 18-35 years in good health. The CDR3 region has the DNA TGTGCCAGCAGCGATGACAGGGGCCAAGATACGCAGTATTTT. Translated, it gives CASSDDRGQDTQYF.